This is a list of T cell receptor beta chains from one sample in a study of cytomegalovirus exposure and HLA in healthy donors. Libraries were prepared by immunoSEQ multiplex PCR; TCRdb keeps only in-frame clonotypes and omits some of them. The table lists under 200,000 clones, more than 65% of them singletons. The sample was PBMCs. The origin of the receptors is a man between 50 and 59 years old in good health and CMV-seropositive. Each CDR3 is given with its conserved first and last residue. The order of the fields is CDR3 protein, CDR3 DNA, clone size, V gene, J gene, D gene. D genes are given only for firm matches. Part of the rows lack a size; the others show once, few, many or a class for expanded clones.

CDR3 protein: CAWTPRGTDTQYF
CDR3 DNA: TGTGCCTGGACCCCTCGTGGCACAGATACGCAGTATTTT
clone size: NA
V gene: TRBV30
J gene: TRBJ2-3
D gene: NA

CDR3 protein: CASTIAGADTQYF
CDR3 DNA: TGTGCCAGCACTATAGCGGGTGCAGATACGCAGTATTTT
clone size: NA
V gene: TRBV2
J gene: TRBJ2-3
D gene: TRBD2

CDR3 protein: CASSSDDGTEAFF
CDR3 DNA: TGTGCCAGCAGTTCGGATGACGGGACTGAAGCTTTCTTT
clone size: few
V gene: TRBV13
J gene: TRBJ1-1
D gene: NA

CDR3 protein: CASSRAPGTSGGKSTGELFF
CDR3 DNA: TGTGCCAGCAGCCGAGCCCCTGGGACTAGCGGGGGGAAGAGCACCGGGGAGCTGTTTTTT
clone size: NA
V gene: TRBV7-3
J gene: TRBJ2-2
D gene: TRBD2

CDR3 protein: CASSEDRAGNQPQHF
CDR3 DNA: TGTGCCAGCAGTGAAGATAGAGCGGGCAATCAGCCCCAGCATTTT
clone size: few
V gene: TRBV6-1
J gene: TRBJ1-5
D gene: NA

CDR3 protein: CASSIVTGSQETQYF
CDR3 DNA: TGTGCCAGTAGTATAGTAACGGGGAGCCAAGAGACCCAGTACTTC
clone size: NA
V gene: TRBV19
J gene: TRBJ2-5
D gene: NA

CDR3 protein: CASSGTGGTSSYEQYF
CDR3 DNA: TGTGCCAGCAGTGGGACAGGGGGCACATCTTCCTACGAGCAGTACTTC
clone size: NA
V gene: TRBV6-6
J gene: TRBJ2-7
D gene: TRBD1

CDR3 protein: CASSEGTFGEQYF
CDR3 DNA: TGCGCCAGCAGTGAGGGCACCTTTGGCGAGCAGTACTTC
clone size: NA
V gene: TRBV10-2
J gene: TRBJ2-7
D gene: NA

CDR3 protein: CASSLRGQGNYGYTF
CDR3 DNA: TGTGCCAGTAGTTTGAGGGGACAGGGTAACTATGGCTACACCTTC
clone size: NA
V gene: TRBV19
J gene: TRBJ1-2
D gene: TRBD1

CDR3 protein: CASRPETSGRTSTDTQYF
CDR3 DNA: TGCGCCAGCAGGCCCGAGACTAGCGGGAGGACCTCCACAGATACGCAGTATTTT
clone size: NA
V gene: TRBV5-1
J gene: TRBJ2-3
D gene: TRBD2

CDR3 protein: CAWSLWEGDGYTF
CDR3 DNA: TGTGCCTGGAGTCTATGGGAAGGGGATGGCTACACCTTC
clone size: NA
V gene: TRBV30
J gene: TRBJ1-2
D gene: NA

CDR3 protein: CASSRQGLSYGYTF
CDR3 DNA: TGTGCCAGCAGCAGACAGGGTCTAAGCTATGGCTACACCTTC
clone size: NA
V gene: TRBV7-9
J gene: TRBJ1-2
D gene: TRBD1

CDR3 protein: CSSSLGGTAFF
CDR3 DNA: TGTTCCAGCAGCTTGGGGGGGACGGCTTTCTTT
clone size: NA
V gene: TRBV7-9
J gene: TRBJ1-1
D gene: NA

CDR3 protein: CASSFYQGRPPGNEQFF
CDR3 DNA: TGTGCCAGCAGTTTCTACCAGGGGCGCCCCCCCGGCAATGAGCAGTTCTTC
clone size: NA
V gene: TRBV28
J gene: TRBJ2-1
D gene: NA

CDR3 protein: CASSQVGGSDTQYF
CDR3 DNA: TGCGCCAGCAGCCAAGTTGGGGGGTCGGATACGCAGTATTTT
clone size: NA
V gene: TRBV4-1
J gene: TRBJ2-3
D gene: NA

CDR3 protein: CASTIQGFGNTIYF
CDR3 DNA: TGTGCCAGTACCATACAGGGTTTCGGAAACACCATATATTTT
clone size: few
V gene: TRBV19
J gene: TRBJ1-3
D gene: NA

CDR3 protein: CASSPGAGGTDTQYF
CDR3 DNA: TGTGCCAGCAGCCCAGGGGCGGGGGGCACAGATACGCAGTATTTT
clone size: NA
V gene: TRBV7-3
J gene: TRBJ2-3
D gene: NA

CDR3 protein: CASSGTDLAAWYNEQFF
CDR3 DNA: TGCGCCAGCAGCGGGACCGACCTAGCGGCCTGGTACAATGAGCAGTTCTTC
clone size: once
V gene: TRBV5-1
J gene: TRBJ2-1
D gene: TRBD2

CDR3 protein: CASHSLLSDRAIGYTF
CDR3 DNA: TGTGCCAGCCACTCCCTACTTTCCGACAGGGCTATAGGCTACACCTTC
clone size: NA
V gene: TRBV19
J gene: TRBJ1-2
D gene: TRBD1

CDR3 protein: CASSEIGLADNEQFF
CDR3 DNA: TGCGCCAGCAGTGAAATTGGACTAGCGGACAATGAGCAGTTCTTC
clone size: NA
V gene: TRBV10-1
J gene: TRBJ2-1
D gene: TRBD2

CDR3 protein: CASNGGLYNEQFF
CDR3 DNA: TGTGCCAGCAACGGGGGGCTTTACAATGAGCAGTTCTTC
clone size: NA
V gene: TRBV2
J gene: TRBJ2-1
D gene: NA

CDR3 protein: CATSRVAGAAEQFF
CDR3 DNA: TGTGCCACCAGCAGAGTGGCGGGGGCGGCTGAGCAGTTCTTC
clone size: NA
V gene: TRBV15
J gene: TRBJ2-1
D gene: NA

CDR3 protein: CASSLGGEGSYEQYF
CDR3 DNA: TGTGCCAGCAGCTTAGGCGGGGAAGGGTCCTACGAGCAGTACTTC
clone size: NA
V gene: TRBV7-6
J gene: TRBJ2-7
D gene: NA

CDR3 protein: CASTRGDQPQHF
CDR3 DNA: TGTGCCAGTACCCGGGGGGATCAGCCCCAGCATTTT
clone size: NA
V gene: TRBV19
J gene: TRBJ1-5
D gene: NA

CDR3 protein: CASSFISGGTTEAFF
CDR3 DNA: TGCGCCAGCAGCTTTATTTCGGGCGGGACCACTGAAGCTTTCTTT
clone size: few
V gene: TRBV5-1
J gene: TRBJ1-1
D gene: NA

CDR3 protein: CASSPSRDTQYF
CDR3 DNA: TGTGCCAGCTCACCCAGCAGGGATACGCAGTATTTT
clone size: NA
V gene: TRBV18
J gene: TRBJ2-3
D gene: NA

CDR3 protein: CAIRRGRGGQGKGTNTEAFF
CDR3 DNA: TGTGCCATCAGGAGGGGGCGAGGGGGACAGGGTAAGGGAACGAACACTGAAGCTTTCTTT
clone size: NA
V gene: TRBV10-3
J gene: TRBJ1-1
D gene: TRBD1

CDR3 protein: CASSSHETTGGSSPLHF
CDR3 DNA: TGTGCCAGCAGCTCCCACGAGACAACAGGGGGTAGTTCACCCCTCCACTTT
clone size: NA
V gene: TRBV11-3
J gene: TRBJ1-6
D gene: TRBD1

CDR3 protein: CASSTLAGDTGELFF
CDR3 DNA: TGCGCCAGCAGCACACTAGCGGGAGATACCGGGGAGCTGTTTTTT
clone size: NA
V gene: TRBV4-1
J gene: TRBJ2-2
D gene: TRBD2

CDR3 protein: CAISGTGYEQYF
CDR3 DNA: TGTGCCATCAGTGGGACAGGCTACGAGCAGTACTTC
clone size: NA
V gene: TRBV10-3
J gene: TRBJ2-7
D gene: TRBD1

CDR3 protein: CASSLGLAGTYNEQFF
CDR3 DNA: TGTGCCAGTAGTCTCGGACTAGCGGGGACCTACAATGAGCAGTTCTTC
clone size: once
V gene: TRBV19
J gene: TRBJ2-1
D gene: TRBD2

CDR3 protein: CASSSGDRVGEKLFF
CDR3 DNA: TGTGCCAGCAGCTCCGGCGACAGGGTAGGCGAAAAACTGTTTTTT
clone size: NA
V gene: TRBV7-9
J gene: TRBJ1-4
D gene: TRBD1